The 12 T cell receptor beta chains presented below share a single source sample, sequenced in a study of early T cells in non-severe SARS-CoV-2 infection. In TCRdb, the 5' RACE reads were re-called with MiXCR into one record per CDR3 protein. This table has 70,000 to 95,000 distinct CDR3 sequences, 9% to 10% appearing once. Sequencing input: whole blood. Receptors were obtained from an adult who was a healthcare worker with PCR-confirmed SARS-CoV-2 infection or an uninfected control (not recorded which).

CDR3 sequence reads: CASRLPTATEAFF. The CDR3 DNA reads as TGTGCCAGCAGACTACCAACAGCCACTGAAGCTTTCTTT. The chain joins TRBV27 to TRBJ1-1; D is unresolved. The CDR3 is 13 amino acids. Between the trimmed V and J ends, which lost 6 bases and 4 bases, there was a span of 12 bases. Germline CDR1 and CDR2: MNHEY and SMNVEV (reference sequence).

In its sample, this clonotype was seen a few times. The chain combines TRBV28 with TRBJ2-7, with 9 positions matching TRBD1. The CDR3 extends over 14 amino acids. Germline V gene data show CDR1 as MDHEN and CDR2 as SYDVKM. V shed 2 bases and J 3 bases; nucleotides not matched to a gene: 2. CDR3 in DNA: TGTGCCAGCAGTTTAAGGGACAGGGACTACGAGCAGTACTTC. Protein sequence: CASSLRDRDYEQYF.

This clonotype was observed a few times. The chain uses TRBV9 and TRBJ2-1; 13 nucleotides line up with TRBD2. In germline, CDR1 is SGDLS, CDR2 YYNGEE. The CDR3 is made up of 15 amino acids. V lost 4 bases, J lost 7 bases, and 5 bases stayed unmatched. The CDR3 bases are TGTGCCAGCAGCCCAACTAGCGGGAGGGGTAATGAGCAGTTCTTC. Translating gives CASSPTSGRGNEQFF.

The J gene is TRBJ2-4, the V gene TRBV2; D not certain. The CDR3 spans 13 residues. Germline-derived CDR1 and CDR2 are SNHLY and FYNNEI. Trimming cost V 8 bases and J 5 bases, with 13 bases left between them. The CDR3 coding sequence is TGTGCCAGCCGACGGGCCACTGAAAACATTCAGTACTTC. Residues: CASRRATENIQYF.

There are many counts of this clonotype. The chain couples TRBV5-1 to TRBJ2-1; D is uncertain. This CDR3 region has 13 residues. CDR1 is SGHRS, CDR2 YFSETQ, per germline. V dropped 3 bases and J dropped 5 bases, with 9 bases sitting between them. For the CDR3, the DNA is TGCGCCAGCAGCTCCTATGTGGACAATGAGCAGTTCTTC. Protein: CASSSYVDNEQFF.

This clonotype has a count of ten or more. This sequence joins TRBV2 and TRBJ1-3; D is undetermined. The V gene's germline CDR1 is SNHLY and CDR2 FYNNEI. CDR3 size: 15 residues. V lost 4 bases and J 4 bases, leaving 14 bases between the germline ends. DNA for the CDR3: TGTGCCAGCAGTGGGGTCCGGCTCTCCGGAAACACCATATATTTT. It is translated as CASSGVRLSGNTIYF.

This CDR3 is CASSPRGGPYEQYF. The CDR3 nucleotides read TGTGCCAGCAGTCCCCGGGGGGGGCCGTACGAGCAGTACTTC. The chain has TRBV27 and TRBJ2-7; the match to TRBD2 covers 8 bases. Losses at the gene ends were 5 bases for V and 4 bases for J; bases not matched to a gene: 7. This CDR3 region has 14 residues. Germline lookup yields CDR1 MNHEY and CDR2 SMNVEV (reference sequence).

The chain combines TRBV25-1 with TRBJ2-7, with D unresolved. This CDR3 has 12 amino acids. The germline V gene encodes CDR1 MGHDK and CDR2 SYGVNS. V was trimmed by 10 bases and J by 5 bases, leaving 15 bases between them. The CDR3 DNA reads TGTGCCACCTCACCTGGCCTGCACGAGCAGTACTTC. Its protein product is CATSPGLHEQYF.

There are many counts of this clonotype. The chain's CDR3 is CASSYAPLTGRSQETQYF. CDR3 nucleotide sequence: TGTGCCAGCAGTTACGCCCCTCTGACAGGGCGGTCCCAAGAGACCCAGTACTTC. This chain uses TRBV6-5 with TRBJ2-5; TRBD1 matches at 7 bases. Germline V gives CDR1 MNHEY, CDR2 SVGAGI. J was trimmed by 1 base and V by 2 bases; bases with no gene match: 13. CDR3 length: 18 amino acids.

V and J are TRBV6-1 and TRBJ2-1; 7 nucleotides line up with TRBD2. CDR1 and CDR2 (germline): MNHNS, SASEGT. V lost 1 base and J lost 8; bases outside the gene matches: 8. The CDR3 covers 15 residues. For the CDR3, the DNA is TGTGCCAGCAGTGAAGACGGCGGGAGTAGGGATGAGCAGTTCTTC. This codes for CASSEDGGSRDEQFF.

There are a few counts of this clonotype. This chain joins TRBV7-9 and TRBJ2-3, with no clear D. Between the trimmed V and J ends, which lost 3 bases and 3 bases, there was a span of 4 bases. The CDR3 runs 12 residues. Germline V CDR1 and CDR2: SEHNR, FQNEAQ (reference sequence). CDR3 in amino acids: CASSFETDTQYF. Written as DNA, the CDR3 is TGTGCCAGCAGCTTCGAGACAGATACGCAGTATTTT.

This clonotype has a count of ten or more. The J gene is TRBJ1-6, the V gene TRBV19; D is ambiguous. The CDR3 loop spans 17 amino acids. In germline, CDR1 is LNHDA, CDR2 SQIVND (reference sequence). V dropped 7 bases and J dropped 5 bases, with 21 bases sitting between them. This CDR3 reads CASNPKPGDENNSPLHF. The CDR3 DNA sequence: TGTGCCAGTAACCCCAAGCCCGGTGATGAAAATAATTCACCCCTCCACTTT.